This TCR beta chain came from a study of T-cell reconstitution after alpha-beta-depleted transplantation in children. The study's findings and limits: Some patients showed high day-60 TCRbeta diversity, which derived from surviving recipient T cells and thymic progenitors. Roughly two months post-transplant, alpha-beta T cells reportedly originated from several hundred graft clones that had expanded. Once a year had passed after transplant, T-cell counts and diversity came mostly from newly produced T cells.

Ten or more counts support this clonotype. The antigen is not known. Trimming at V came to 4 bases and at J to 5 bases, leaving 4 bases not matched to a gene. Germline-derived CDR1 and CDR2 are MNHEY and SVGAGI. This CDR3 is built from 15 residues. Using unique molecular identifiers, the investigators prepared the TCRbeta library. MiXCR, applied by TCRdb to the PCR reads, yields one record per CDR3 protein. The sample consists of about 300,000 distinct CDR3 sequences, approximately 7.3% of them appearing once. The chain employs TRBV6-5 and TRBJ2-2; 10 bases fit TRBD1. The receptor comes from a female patient aged 2-15 years who had a stem cell transplant for Fanconi anemia, so the T cells may come from the graft donor. The material was peripheral blood, obtained 360 days after TCRalphabeta/CD19-depleted stem cell transplant. CDR3 protein: CASSSGTGETGELFF. CDR3 sequence (DNA): TGTGCCAGCAGTTCCGGGACAGGGGAGACCGGGGAGCTGTTTTTT.